This TCR beta chain was sequenced during a study of blood T cell repertoires in COVID-19. Study details: Researchers got acute and convalescent COVID-19 samples from the United States, Italy and Spain.

Produced via immunoSEQ multiplex PCR; TCRdb's table is partial and in-frame only. The sample holds approximately 210,000 clones, about 90% seen once. In germline, CDR1 is SGHRS, CDR2 YFSETQ. Trimming shortened V by 0 bases and J by 6 bases, and 13 bases separated the two germline ends. The CDR3 has 15 residues. The receptor was derived from a man aged 25 to 45 with acute or convalescent COVID-19. V is TRBV5-1 and J is TRBJ1-3; D possibly corresponds to TRBD1 (6 bases). The sequenced material came from peripheral blood. The CDR3 here is CASSLAAAGVNTIYF. In nucleotides, the CDR3 is TGCGCCAGCAGCTTGGCCGCAGCAGGGGTAAACACCATATATTTT.